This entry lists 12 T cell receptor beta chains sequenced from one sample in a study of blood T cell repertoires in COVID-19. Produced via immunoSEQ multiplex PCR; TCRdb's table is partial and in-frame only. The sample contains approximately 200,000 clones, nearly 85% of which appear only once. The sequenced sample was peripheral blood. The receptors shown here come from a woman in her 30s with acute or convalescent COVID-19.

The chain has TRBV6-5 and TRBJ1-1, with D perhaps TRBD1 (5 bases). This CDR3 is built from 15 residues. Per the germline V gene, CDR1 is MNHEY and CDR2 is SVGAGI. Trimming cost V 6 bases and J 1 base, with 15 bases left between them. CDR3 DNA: TGTGCCAGCAGGGATCCGGGGGGGAGGAACACTGAAGCTTTCTTT. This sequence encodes CASRDPGGRNTEAFF.

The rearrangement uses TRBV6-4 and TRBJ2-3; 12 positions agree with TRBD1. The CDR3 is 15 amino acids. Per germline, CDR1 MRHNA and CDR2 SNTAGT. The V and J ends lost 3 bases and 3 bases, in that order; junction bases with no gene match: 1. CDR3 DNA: TGTGCCAGCAGTGAGGGACAGGGGGCGACAGATACGCAGTATTTT. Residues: CASSEGQGATDTQYF.

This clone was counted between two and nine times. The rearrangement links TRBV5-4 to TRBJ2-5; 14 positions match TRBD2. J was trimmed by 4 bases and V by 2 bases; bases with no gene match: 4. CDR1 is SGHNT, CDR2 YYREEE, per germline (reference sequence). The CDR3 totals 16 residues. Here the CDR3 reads CASSLAGTSGRETQYF. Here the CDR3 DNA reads TGTGCCAGCAGCTTAGCCGGGACTAGCGGGAGAGAGACCCAGTACTTC.

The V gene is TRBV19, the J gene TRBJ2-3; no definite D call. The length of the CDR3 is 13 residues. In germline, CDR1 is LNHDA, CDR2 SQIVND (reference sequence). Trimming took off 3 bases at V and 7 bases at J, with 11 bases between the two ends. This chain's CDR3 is CASSIYKQNTQYF. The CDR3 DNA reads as TGTGCCAGTAGTATTTATAAACAGAATACGCAGTATTTT.

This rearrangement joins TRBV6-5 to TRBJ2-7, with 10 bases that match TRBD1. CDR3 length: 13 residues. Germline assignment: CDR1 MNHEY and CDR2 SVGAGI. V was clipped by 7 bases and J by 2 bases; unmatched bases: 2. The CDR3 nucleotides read TGTGCCAGCATCGGGACAGGGGCCTACGAGCAGTACTTC. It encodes CASIGTGAYEQYF.

Here the CDR3 DNA reads TGTGCCAGCAGCCAAACAGGGACACTCTCCTACGAGCAGTACTTC. This sequence encodes CASSQTGTLSYEQYF. The chain carries TRBV3-1 (or the pseudogene TRBV3-2) and TRBJ2-7; TRBD1 might be the D (6 bases). The length of the CDR3 is 15 residues. V lost 2 bases, J lost 0 bases, and 11 bases lay in between. The germline V gene encodes CDR1 LGHDT and CDR2 YNNKEL (reference sequence).

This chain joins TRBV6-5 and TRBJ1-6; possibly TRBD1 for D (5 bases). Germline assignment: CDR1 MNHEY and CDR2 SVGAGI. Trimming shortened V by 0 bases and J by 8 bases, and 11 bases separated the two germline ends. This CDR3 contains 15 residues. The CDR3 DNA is TGTGCCAGCAGTTACTCGGGCAGGACATATTCACCCCTCCACTTT. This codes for CASSYSGRTYSPLHF.

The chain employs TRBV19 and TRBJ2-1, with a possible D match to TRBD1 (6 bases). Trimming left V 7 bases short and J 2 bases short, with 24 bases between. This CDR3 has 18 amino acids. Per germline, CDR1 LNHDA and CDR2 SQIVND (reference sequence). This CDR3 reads CASTPLGGSGRAYNEQFF. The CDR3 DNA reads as TGTGCCAGTACCCCTCTAGGGGGATCTGGAAGGGCCTACAATGAGCAGTTCTTC.

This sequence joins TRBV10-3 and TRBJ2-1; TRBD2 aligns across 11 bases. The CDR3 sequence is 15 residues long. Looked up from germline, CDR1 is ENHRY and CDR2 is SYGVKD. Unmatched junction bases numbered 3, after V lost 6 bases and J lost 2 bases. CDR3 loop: CAIRETSGTYNEQFF. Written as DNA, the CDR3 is TGTGCCATCAGGGAGACTAGCGGGACCTACAATGAGCAGTTCTTC.

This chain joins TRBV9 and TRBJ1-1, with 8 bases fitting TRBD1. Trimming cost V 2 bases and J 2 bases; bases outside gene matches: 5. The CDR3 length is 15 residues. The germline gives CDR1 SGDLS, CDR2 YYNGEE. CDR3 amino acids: CASSVIQGANTEAFF. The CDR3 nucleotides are TGTGCCAGCAGCGTCATCCAGGGGGCCAACACTGAAGCTTTCTTT. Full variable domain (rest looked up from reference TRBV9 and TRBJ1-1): DSGVTQTPKHLITATGQRVTLRCSPRSGDLSVYWYQQSLDQGLQFLIQYYNGEERAKGNILERFSAQQFPDLHSELNLSSLELGDSALYFCASSVIQGANTEAFFGQGTRLTVV.

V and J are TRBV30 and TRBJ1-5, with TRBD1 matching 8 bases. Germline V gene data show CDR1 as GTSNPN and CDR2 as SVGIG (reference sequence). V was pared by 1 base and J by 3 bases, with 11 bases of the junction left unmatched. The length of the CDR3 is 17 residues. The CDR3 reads CAWSGIGQGLVNQPQHF. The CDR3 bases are TGTGCCTGGAGTGGAATCGGACAGGGTCTGGTCAATCAGCCCCAGCATTTT.

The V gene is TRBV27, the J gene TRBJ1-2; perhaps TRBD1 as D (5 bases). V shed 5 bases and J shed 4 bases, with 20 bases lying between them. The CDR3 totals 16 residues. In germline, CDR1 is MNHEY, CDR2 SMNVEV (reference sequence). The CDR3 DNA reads TGTGCCAGCAGTGGGGCAGGCGCCTCCCGGCTCTATGGCTACACCTTC. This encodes CASSGAGASRLYGYTF.